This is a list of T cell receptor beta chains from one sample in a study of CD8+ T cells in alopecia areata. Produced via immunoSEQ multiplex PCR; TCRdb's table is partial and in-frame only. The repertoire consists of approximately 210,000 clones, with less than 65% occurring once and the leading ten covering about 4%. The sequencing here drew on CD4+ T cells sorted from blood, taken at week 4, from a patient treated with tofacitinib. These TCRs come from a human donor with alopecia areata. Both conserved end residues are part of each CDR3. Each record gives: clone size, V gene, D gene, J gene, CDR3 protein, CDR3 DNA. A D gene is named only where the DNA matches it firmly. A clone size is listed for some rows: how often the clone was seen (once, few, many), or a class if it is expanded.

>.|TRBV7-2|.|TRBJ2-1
CASSSVRQWGFF
TGTGCCAGCAGCTCCGTCCGACAGTGGGGATTCTTC
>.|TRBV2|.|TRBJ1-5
CASTGVRNQPQHF
TGTGCCAGCACAGGGGTCCGAAATCAGCCCCAGCATTTT
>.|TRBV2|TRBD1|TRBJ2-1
CASSMDRANYNEQFF
TGTGCCAGCAGTATGGACAGGGCCAACTACAATGAGCAGTTCTTC
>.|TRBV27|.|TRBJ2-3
CASSPTGLGKSTDTQYF
TGTGCCAGCAGTCCCACCGGGCTTGGCAAGAGCACAGATACGCAGTATTTT
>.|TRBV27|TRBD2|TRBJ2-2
CASTRMAGGPTGELFF
TGTGCCAGCACCCGGATGGCGGGGGGGCCCACCGGGGAGCTGTTTTTT
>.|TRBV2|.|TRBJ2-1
CASSERNNEQFF
TGTGCCAGCAGTGAACGAAACAATGAGCAGTTCTTC
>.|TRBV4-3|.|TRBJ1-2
CASSFLRTGNNYGYTF
TGCGCCAGCAGCTTCTTAAGAACAGGGAATAACTATGGCTACACCTTC
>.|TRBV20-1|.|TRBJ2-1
CSARDSGEQFF
TGCAGTGCTAGAGATTCGGGGGAGCAGTTCTTC
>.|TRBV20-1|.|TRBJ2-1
CSARVLELPFF
TGCAGTGCTAGGGTACTAGAACTCCCGTTCTTC
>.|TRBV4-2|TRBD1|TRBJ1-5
CASSQEVDRALNQPQHF
TGTGCCAGCAGCCAGGAGGTCGACAGGGCGCTAAATCAGCCCCAGCATTTT
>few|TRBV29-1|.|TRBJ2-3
CSASGLSNADTQYF
TGCAGCGCTTCAGGTCTCTCCAATGCGGATACGCAGTATTTT
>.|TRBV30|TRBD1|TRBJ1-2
CAWHPGQYGYTF
TGTGCCTGGCATCCGGGACAGTATGGCTACACCTTC
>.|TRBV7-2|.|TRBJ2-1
CASSGRIGEQFF
TGTGCCAGCAGCGGGAGGATTGGGGAGCAGTTCTTC
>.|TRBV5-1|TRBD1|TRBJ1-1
CASSSTGGLEQEAFF
TGCGCCAGCAGCTCGACAGGGGGATTGGAACAAGAAGCTTTCTTT
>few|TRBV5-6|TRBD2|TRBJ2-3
CASSLSLAGDTQYF
TGTGCCAGCAGCTTGAGCCTAGCGGGGGATACGCAGTATTTT
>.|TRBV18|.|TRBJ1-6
CASSPQETDSPLHF
TGTGCCAGCTCACCACAGGAGACCGATTCACCCCTCCACTTT
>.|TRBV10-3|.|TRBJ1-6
CAISTQPQSSYNSPLHF
TGTGCCATCAGTACCCAGCCACAGAGCTCCTATAATTCACCCCTCCACTTT
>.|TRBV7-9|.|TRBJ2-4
CASSLTVAKNIQYF
TGTGCCAGCAGCTTAACCGTGGCCAAAAACATTCAGTACTTC
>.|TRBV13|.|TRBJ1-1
CASSPTRNLNTEAFF
TGTGCCAGCAGCCCTACTAGGAACCTGAACACTGAAGCTTTCTTT
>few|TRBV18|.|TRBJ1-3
CASSPRDGSSGNTIYF
TGTGCCAGCTCACCACGCGACGGGAGCTCTGGAAACACCATATATTTT
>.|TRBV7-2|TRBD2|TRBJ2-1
CASSLSGGYEQFF
TGTGCCAGCAGCTTAAGCGGGGGGTATGAGCAGTTCTTC
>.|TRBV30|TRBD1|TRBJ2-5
CAWSVPTGGGWETQYF
TGTGCCTGGAGTGTACCGACAGGGGGGGGCTGGGAGACCCAGTACTTC
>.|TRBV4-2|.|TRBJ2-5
CASSRGAGAEETQYF
TGTGCCAGCAGCCGGGGGGCGGGGGCCGAAGAGACCCAGTACTTC
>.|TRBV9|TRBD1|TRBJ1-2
CASSVGPGTGGYGYTF
TGTGCCAGCAGCGTTGGCCCGGGGACAGGGGGCTATGGCTACACCTTC
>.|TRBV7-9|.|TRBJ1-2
CASTPGGYHGYTF
TGTGCCAGCACCCCTGGGGGTTACCATGGCTACACCTTC
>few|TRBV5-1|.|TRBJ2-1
CASSWEGDNEQFF
TGCGCCAGCAGCTGGGAGGGGGACAATGAGCAGTTCTTC
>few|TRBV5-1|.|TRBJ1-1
CASSPRGMNTEAFF
TGCGCCAGCAGCCCGCGGGGAATGAACACTGAAGCTTTCTTT
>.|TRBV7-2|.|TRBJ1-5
CASSQVQGTYSNQPQHF
TGTGCCAGCAGCCAAGTACAGGGAACCTATAGCAATCAGCCCCAGCATTTT
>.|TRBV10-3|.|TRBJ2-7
CAISESMAQREQYF
TGTGCCATCAGTGAGTCGATGGCCCAGAGGGAGCAGTACTTC
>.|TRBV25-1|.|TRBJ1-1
CASSYQGGTTEAFF
TGTGCCAGCAGTTACCAGGGTGGGACCACTGAAGCTTTCTTT
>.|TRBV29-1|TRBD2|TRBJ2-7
CSAQRGGRGEQYF
TGCAGCGCCCAGCGGGGGGGCCGCGGCGAGCAGTACTTC
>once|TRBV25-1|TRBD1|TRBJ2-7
CASSEAGGQGDEQYF
TGTGCCAGCAGTGAAGCGGGTGGACAGGGGGACGAGCAGTACTTC
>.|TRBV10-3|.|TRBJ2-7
CAISVVPSSYEQYF
TGTGCCATCAGTGTCGTGCCGAGCTCCTACGAGCAGTACTTC
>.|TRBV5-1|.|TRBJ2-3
CASSLGRGVGTDTQYF
TGCGCCAGCAGCCTCGGTAGGGGAGTGGGCACAGATACGCAGTATTTT
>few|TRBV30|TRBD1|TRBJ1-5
CAWSSDRVLNQPQHF
TGTGCCTGGAGCTCGGACAGGGTCCTCAATCAGCCCCAGCATTTT
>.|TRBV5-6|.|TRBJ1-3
CASSSSAGNTIYF
TGTGCCAGCAGCTCGTCGGCTGGAAACACCATATATTTT
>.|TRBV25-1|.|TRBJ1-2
CASSEYSRDGVYTF
TGTGCCAGCAGTGAATACTCCAGGGATGGCGTCTACACCTTC
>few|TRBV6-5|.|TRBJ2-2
CASSPDSNPGELFF
TGTGCCAGCAGTCCGGACAGTAACCCCGGGGAGCTGTTTTTT
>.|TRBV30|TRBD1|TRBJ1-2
CAWYSDRGVGGYTF
TGTGCCTGGTACAGTGACAGGGGAGTAGGAGGCTACACCTTC
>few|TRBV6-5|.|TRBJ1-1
CASSYNGIAGTEAFF
TGTGCCAGCAGTTACAATGGAATAGCAGGCACTGAAGCTTTCTTT
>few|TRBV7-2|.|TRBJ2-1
CASSLDGGVNEQFF
TGTGCCAGCAGCTTAGATGGCGGGGTGAATGAGCAGTTCTTC
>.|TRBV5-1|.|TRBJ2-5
CASRKGPGTQYF
TGCGCCAGCAGAAAGGGCCCGGGGACCCAGTACTTC
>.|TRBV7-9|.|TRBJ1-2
CASTLGGRGGYTF
TGTGCCAGCACCTTAGGAGGCCGCGGTGGCTACACCTTC
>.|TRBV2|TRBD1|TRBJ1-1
CASGLGTGGSSEAFF
TGTGCCAGCGGGCTAGGGACAGGGGGATCTAGTGAAGCTTTCTTT
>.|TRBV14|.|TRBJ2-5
CASSQDRGMTQYF
TGTGCCAGCAGCCAAGATCGCGGGATGACCCAGTACTTC
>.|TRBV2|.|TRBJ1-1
CASSEVVVNTEAFF
TGTGCCAGCAGTGAGGTGGTGGTTAACACTGAAGCTTTCTTT
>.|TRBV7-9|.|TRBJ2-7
CASSLSPRNEQYF
TGTGCCAGCAGCCTCAGCCCTAGAAACGAGCAGTACTTC
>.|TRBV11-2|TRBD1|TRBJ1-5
CASSRDPTGPNQPQHF
TGTGCCAGCAGCCGAGACCCGACAGGGCCCAATCAGCCCCAGCATTTT
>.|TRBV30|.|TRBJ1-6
CAWSMRLWSLSSNSPLHF
TGTGCCTGGAGTATGAGGCTTTGGAGCCTCAGTAGCAATTCACCCCTCCACTTT
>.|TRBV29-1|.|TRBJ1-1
CSVEMTQGAEAFF
TGCAGCGTTGAAATGACACAGGGTGCAGAAGCTTTCTTT